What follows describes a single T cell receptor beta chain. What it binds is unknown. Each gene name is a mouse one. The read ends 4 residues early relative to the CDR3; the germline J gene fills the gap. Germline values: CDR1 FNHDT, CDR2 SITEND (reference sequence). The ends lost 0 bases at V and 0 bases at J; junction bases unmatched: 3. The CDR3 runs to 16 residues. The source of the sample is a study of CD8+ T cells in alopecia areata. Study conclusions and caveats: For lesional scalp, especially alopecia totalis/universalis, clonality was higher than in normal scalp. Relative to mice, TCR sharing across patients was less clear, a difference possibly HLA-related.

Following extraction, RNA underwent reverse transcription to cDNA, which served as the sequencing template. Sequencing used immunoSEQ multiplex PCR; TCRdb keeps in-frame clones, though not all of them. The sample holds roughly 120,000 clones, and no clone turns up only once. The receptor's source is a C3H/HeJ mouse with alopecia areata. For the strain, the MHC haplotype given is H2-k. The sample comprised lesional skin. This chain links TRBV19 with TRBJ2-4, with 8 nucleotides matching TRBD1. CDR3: CASSIGDRPSQNTLYF. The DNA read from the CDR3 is TGTGCCAGCAGTATAGGGGACAGGCCTAGTCAAAAC.